These 30 T cell receptor beta chains originate from one sample sequenced in a study of memory B cells and T cells in multiple sclerosis. Stimulus-free culture yielded autoproliferating CFSE-dim and non-proliferating CFSE-high T cells, each sequenced separately. Cultures began with about 45 million CFSE-labeled PBMCs, unstimulated for 6 to 7 days, with replicate wells pooled. These receptors' antigens are unknown. This table comes from immunoSEQ multiplex PCR, and its TCRdb copy is limited to in-frame clones, with some not included. The profile covers some 49,000 clones, with roughly 87% appearing a single time and approximately 1.2% taken by the ten largest. Sequencing input: PBMCs from blood kept in culture. These receptors were obtained from a human donor with multiple sclerosis.

This rearrangement joins TRBV7-2 to TRBJ2-2; D not resolved. The germline V gene has CDR1 SGHTA and CDR2 FQGNSA. Trimming stripped 7 bases from V and 0 bases from J, with 3 bases between. The CDR3 has 12 residues. CDR3 bases: TGTGCCAGCACCGCGAACACCGGGGAGCTGTTTTTT. It codes for CASTANTGELFF.

J is TRBJ1-2 and V is TRBV7-2, with D perhaps matching TRBD1 (5 bases). This CDR3 spans 15 amino acids. The V and J ends lost 3 bases and 4 bases respectively, with 15 bases between them. Looked up from germline, CDR1 is SGHTA and CDR2 is FQGNSA. The CDR3 sequence is CASSLGVVGPYGYTF. CDR3 bases: TGTGCCAGCAGCTTGGGGGTAGTTGGGCCCTATGGCTACACCTTC.

V gene TRBV7-9 combines with J gene TRBJ1-1; D gene unclear. Per the germline V gene, CDR1 is SEHNR and CDR2 is FQNEAQ (reference sequence). Trimming took off 5 bases at V and 2 bases at J, with 3 bases between the two ends. This CDR3 is 11 amino acids long. The CDR3: CASSRNTEAFF. DNA for the CDR3: TGTGCCAGCAGCCGCAACACTGAAGCTTTCTTT.

The chain combines TRBV7-2 with TRBJ1-6, with D uncertain. The CDR3 totals 13 residues. Germline V gene data show CDR1 as SGHTA and CDR2 as FQGNSA. Trimming cost V 4 bases and J 13 bases, with 14 bases left between them. CDR3 in amino acids: CASSSLRTQPLHF. CDR3 coding DNA: TGTGCCAGCAGCTCTCTCAGGACTCAGCCCCTCCACTTT.

The chain uses TRBV5-1 and TRBJ2-7; a possible D gene is TRBD1 (6 bases). Trimming took 4 bases from V and 0 from J, leaving 11 bases between them. Germline loops: CDR1 SGHRS, CDR2 YFSETQ. This CDR3 has 14 amino acids. The CDR3: CASSNQGSSYEQYF. CDR3 DNA: TGCGCCAGCAGCAATCAGGGGAGCTCCTACGAGCAGTACTTC.

The chain employs TRBV4-1 and TRBJ1-5; D not certain. V was cut by 2 bases and J by 4 bases, with 15 bases left in between. Germline lookup yields CDR1 MGHRA and CDR2 YSYEKL. There are 16 residues in the CDR3. CDR3 in DNA: TGCGCCAGCAGCCAACCCGGCGGACGGGCTAATCAGCCCCAGCATTTT. It encodes CASSQPGGRANQPQHF.

V gene TRBV5-1 combines with J gene TRBJ2-1; 9 bases are a match to TRBD1. Germline CDR1 reads SGHRS; CDR2 reads YFSETQ. The CDR3 is 14 amino acids. V shed 0 bases, J shed 8 bases, and the junction held 3 bases outside the gene matches. The CDR3 DNA follows: TGCGCCAGCAGCTTGGGGGACAGGGAGGATGAGCAGTTCTTC. As protein: CASSLGDREDEQFF.

This chain connects TRBV7-2 to TRBJ2-1; D is perhaps TRBD1 (5 bases). There are 15 residues in the CDR3. V dropped 2 bases and J dropped 7 bases, with 15 bases sitting between them. Germline values: CDR1 SGHTA, CDR2 FQGNSA. CDR3 DNA sequence: TGTGCCAGCAGCTTAATGAGACAGTCGCGAAATGAGCAGTTCTTC. Translation: CASSLMRQSRNEQFF.

This CDR3 reads CAWREPGQLANYGYTF. The CDR3 nucleotides read TGTGCCTGGAGGGAACCGGGACAGCTAGCTAACTATGGCTACACCTTC. The chain links TRBV30 to TRBJ1-2, with 7 bases lining up with TRBD1. The CDR3 loop spans 16 amino acids. With 3 bases clipped from V and 0 bases from J, the junction kept 10 bases outside the gene matches. Per germline, CDR1 GTSNPN and CDR2 SVGIG (reference sequence).

This clone was detected only once. This chain connects TRBV4-3 to TRBJ2-3, with unresolved D. Germline V lookup: CDR1 LGHNA, CDR2 YSLEER. V lost 0 bases, J lost 1 base, and 5 bases lay in between. The CDR3 loop spans 14 amino acids. CDR3 protein: CASSQDRGTDTQYF. For the CDR3, the DNA is TGCGCCAGCAGCCAAGATCGAGGCACAGATACGCAGTATTTT.

V and J are TRBV28 and TRBJ2-2; weak D call: TRBD2 (6 bases). V lost 2 bases and J 13 bases, leaving 11 bases between the germline ends. Germline CDR1 is MDHEN and CDR2 is SYDVKM. The CDR3 runs to 12 residues. The CDR3 protein is CASSLPVGGLFF. The CDR3 DNA reads TGTGCCAGCAGTTTACCCGTGGGAGGGCTGTTTTTT. The whole variable domain, filled in from reference TRBV28 and TRBJ2-2, reads DVKVTQSSRYLVKRTGEKVFLECVQDMDHENMFWYRQDPGLGLRLIYFSYDVKMKEKGDIPEGYSVSREKKERFSLILESASTNQTSMYLCASSLPVGGLFFGEGSRLTVL.

Concerning this clone: Compared with germline, one end of the junction differs, possibly owing to a read error. J is TRBJ1-1 and V is TRBV5-1, with D possibly matching TRBD1 (5 bases). This CDR3 has 15 residues. Germline V gene data show CDR1 as SGHRS and CDR2 as YFSETQ. As DNA, the CDR3 is TGCGCCAGCAGCTTGGGTGGGAGGGGTGGCACTGAAGCTTCCTTT. Its protein product is CASSLGGRGGTEASF.

The gene calls are TRBV15 and TRBJ1-4; no clear D. The CDR3 consists of 15 residues. The germline V and J ends were trimmed by 1 base and 4 bases, with 10 bases remaining between them. CDR1 is LNHNV and CDR2 is YYDKDF in the germline V gene (reference sequence). This chain's CDR3 is CATSRGAVYNEKLFF. For the CDR3, the DNA is TGTGCCACCAGCAGAGGAGCTGTCTATAATGAAAAACTGTTTTTT.

The chain combines TRBV6-5 with TRBJ2-7; 8 bases are shared with TRBD1. Germline V gene lookup returns CDR1 MNHEY and CDR2 SVGAGI. The CDR3 is 14 residues long. V dropped 5 bases and J dropped 2; count of bases not matched to a gene: 5. CDR3 protein: CASSAWTGPYEQYF. CDR3 nucleotide sequence: TGTGCCAGCAGTGCCTGGACAGGGCCCTACGAGCAGTACTTC.

The chain has TRBV27 and TRBJ1-5; TRBD1 matches 7 bases. The CDR3 extends over 15 amino acids. Trimming took 5 bases from V and 6 from J; bases not matched to a gene: 10. CDR1 and CDR2 from the germline V gene are MNHEY and SMNVEV (reference sequence). The CDR3 loop is CASSKQGRFGQPQHF. DNA of the CDR3: TGTGCCAGCAGTAAACAGGGGCGGTTCGGTCAGCCCCAGCATTTT.

V gene TRBV18 combines with J gene TRBJ2-5, with unresolved D. The CDR3 is 14 residues long. Trimming took 6 bases from V and 4 from J, leaving 15 bases between them. Per germline, CDR1 KGHSH and CDR2 LQKENI. CDR3 protein: CASSTSAGVETQYF. The CDR3 DNA reads as TGTGCCAGCTCTACCTCAGCAGGTGTAGAGACCCAGTACTTC.

This clone came up a few times. This sequence joins TRBV5-6 and TRBJ2-1; D gene ambiguous. Germline CDR1 SGHDT, CDR2 YYEEEE. The CDR3 consists of 14 residues. With 10 bases removed from V and 2 bases from J, the gap between germline ends came to 16 bases. The CDR3 loop is CAYTVGSTYNEQFF. The DNA of the CDR3 is TGTGCCTATACAGTGGGGTCTACCTACAATGAGCAGTTCTTC.

This clone has a single count. This rearrangement joins TRBV30 to TRBJ2-1; 9 bases are shared with TRBD2. The V and J ends lost 2 bases and 5 bases, in that order; junction bases with no gene match: 10. This CDR3 contains 16 residues. Germline V gene data show CDR1 as GTSNPN and CDR2 as SVGIG (reference sequence). CDR3 in DNA: TGTGCCTGGAGTTCCTTTTTTCTAGCGGGGAACAATGAGCAGTTCTTC. Translation: CAWSSFFLAGNNEQFF.

The rearrangement links TRBV6-5 to TRBJ2-1; 14 nucleotides match TRBD2. This CDR3 contains 13 residues. V shed 5 bases and J 15 bases; nucleotides not matched to a gene: 6. The germline CDR1 and CDR2 sequences are MNHEY and SVGAGI. The CDR3 DNA is TGTGCCAGCAGTCGGACTAGCGGGGGGCGGATGTTCTTC. Amino acid sequence: CASSRTSGGRMFF.

This clone was detected a few times. This rearrangement joins TRBV2 to TRBJ1-5, with no clear D. V lost 3 bases, J lost 5 bases, and 11 bases lay in between. The CDR3 consists of 14 residues. CDR1 is SNHLY, CDR2 FYNNEI, per germline. The CDR3 DNA reads as TGTGCCAGCAGTGAGGTCGGAGGGTATCAGCCCCAGCATTTT. Residues: CASSEVGGYQPQHF.

The rearrangement links TRBV6-1 to TRBJ1-6; D unclear. Trimming left V 10 bases short and J 0 bases short, with 13 bases between. CDR3 size: 15 residues. CDR1 and CDR2 (germline): MNHNS, SASEGT. CDR3 bases: TGTGCCACCGACATCCACTCCTCCTATAATTCACCCCTCCACTTT. The encoded protein is CATDIHSSYNSPLHF.

The chain links TRBV9 to TRBJ1-5, with D possibly TRBD1 on 5 matching bases. Germline lookup yields CDR1 SGDLS and CDR2 YYNGEE. This CDR3 comprises 12 residues. The V end was cut by 0 bases, the J end by 7 bases, with 5 bases between. DNA of the CDR3: TGTGCCAGCAGCGTAGGGGGGCAGCCCCAGCATTTT. It is translated as CASSVGGQPQHF.

V is TRBV9 and J is TRBJ2-5; TRBD1 matches 8 bases. V gave up 2 bases and J gave up 5 bases; unmatched junction bases: 11. The V gene's germline CDR1 is SGDLS and CDR2 YYNGEE. This CDR3 is built from 16 residues. CDR3 sequence: CASSVGGQGSQETQYF. CDR3 nucleotides: TGTGCCAGCAGCGTGGGCGGACAGGGTAGCCAGGAGACCCAGTACTTC.

The rearrangement uses TRBV9 and TRBJ2-1; D is uncertain. Trimming removed 0 bases at V and 9 bases at J, with 4 bases between. This CDR3 has 11 residues. Looked up from germline, CDR1 is SGDLS and CDR2 is YYNGEE. In nucleotides, the CDR3 is TGTGCCAGCAGCGTAGGAGGTGAGCAGTTCTTC. It yields the protein CASSVGGEQFF.

The gene calls are TRBV9 and TRBJ2-7, with 10 positions matching TRBD1. Germline lookup yields CDR1 SGDLS and CDR2 YYNGEE. J gave up 6 bases and V 4 bases, and 7 bases lay outside the gene matches. The length of the CDR3 is 14 residues. As DNA, the CDR3 is TGTGCCAGCAGCCAGACCGGGACAGGGGCCGAGCAGTACTTC. It is translated as CASSQTGTGAEQYF.

The chain links TRBV6-1 to TRBJ1-5; D unclear. V lost 4 bases and J 0 bases, leaving 7 bases between the germline ends. Looked up from germline, CDR1 is MNHNS and CDR2 is SASEGT. There are 14 residues in the CDR3. Here the CDR3 reads CASSGVYSNQPQHF. The CDR3 nucleotides read TGTGCCAGCAGTGGGGTGTATAGCAATCAGCCCCAGCATTTT.

The rearrangement joins TRBV2 to TRBJ1-1; no clear D. CDR3 length: 16 residues. Trimming left V 0 bases short and J 6 bases short, with 17 bases between. CDR1 SNHLY and CDR2 FYNNEI come from the germline V gene. This chain's CDR3 is CASSEARRRGSPEAFF. The CDR3 nucleotides read TGTGCCAGCAGTGAAGCGCGGCGTCGGGGTAGCCCTGAAGCTTTCTTT.

For the CDR3, the DNA is TGTGCCAGCCAGGGAGGAACTAATGAAAAACTGTTTTTT. It codes for CASQGGTNEKLFF. V usage is TRBV28 and J usage is TRBJ1-4; D perhaps matches TRBD1 (5 bases). CDR1 is MDHEN and CDR2 is SYDVKM in the germline V gene. Deletions cut 8 bases from V and 1 base from J, with 8 bases between. The CDR3 is made up of 13 amino acids.

The J gene is TRBJ2-5, the V gene TRBV13; 8 bases agree with TRBD1. The end of the DNA is better explained by TRBJ2-7, so the J call may be wrong. CDR1 and CDR2 (germline): PRHDT, FYEKMQ (reference sequence). The CDR3 runs 16 residues. In DNA form, the CDR3 reads TGTGCCAGCAGCTTATCTCCGGGACAGGTATCGATCGAGCAGTACTTC. Residues: CASSLSPGQVSIEQYF.

This clone has a handful of counts. CDR3 nucleotides: TGTGCCAGCAGTTCCGGGACAGGGGGTTGGACCCAGTACTTC. Translated, it gives CASSSGTGGWTQYF. This sequence joins TRBV7-9 and TRBJ2-5; TRBD1 aligns across 11 bases. Germline V lookup: CDR1 SEHNR, CDR2 FQNEAQ (reference sequence). Trimming took 6 bases from V and 7 from J; bases not matched to a gene: 7. There are 14 residues in the CDR3.